Below are 25 T cell receptor beta chains sequenced from a single sample in a study of T cell clonality in common variable immunodeficiency. The antigens these receptors bind are not known. The study's findings and limits: Reportedly, TCR beta sequences from common variable immunodeficiency showed fewer deletions and N-nucleotide insertions.

Produced via immunoSEQ multiplex PCR; TCRdb's table is partial and in-frame only. The sample yields roughly 17,000 clones, without any singletons. Sample: peripheral blood mononuclear cells. The receptors come from a human donor with common variable immunodeficiency.

As regards this clone: Sequencing ends 3 residues short of the CDR3 end; the germline J gene provides the rest. The chain combines TRBV5-1 with TRBJ2-7; TRBD2 aligns across 11 bases. From germline, CDR1 is SGHRS and CDR2 YFSETQ. V lost 5 bases to trimming and J lost 0 bases; unmatched junction nucleotides: 4. There are 15 residues in the CDR3. Incomplete CDR3 DNA: TGCGCCAGCAGACTAGCGGGGGAGAGCTCCTACGAG. Translation gives CASRLAGESSYE. The full CDR3 is CASRLAGESSYEQYF.

On this clone itself: The CDR3 end lies 3 residues beyond the end of the read and is filled in from the germline J gene. The rearrangement links TRBV18 to TRBJ1-3; D remains unclear. The CDR3 totals 14 residues. V shed 3 bases and J shed 2 bases, with 8 bases lying between them. CDR1 is KGHSH, CDR2 LQKENI, per germline. The CDR3 sequence is CASSPQSAGNTIYF. Incomplete CDR3 DNA: TGTGCCAGCTCACCGCAGAGCGCTGGAAACACC. Looking up the rest from reference TRBV18 and TRBJ1-3 gives the full variable domain: NAGVMQNPRHLVRRRGQEARLRCSPMKGHSHVYWYRQLPEEGLKFMVYLQKENIIDESGMPKERFSAEFPKEGPSILRIQQVVRGDSAAYFCASSPQSAGNTIYFGEGSWLTVV.

This clone was observed a handful of times. The read finishes 3 residues shy of the CDR3 end, and the germline J gene is used to complete it. The chain employs TRBV7-2 and TRBJ2-7; TRBD1 matches at 12 bases. The germline V gene encodes CDR1 SGHTA and CDR2 FQGNSA. The CDR3 extends over 15 amino acids. V dropped 5 bases and J dropped 6; count of bases not matched to a gene: 8. The sequenced CDR3 bases are TGTGCCAGCAGCCCACACCGGGACAGGGGGCTCGAG. Translation: CASSPHRDRGLE. The whole CDR3 reads CASSPHRDRGLEQYF.

The CDR3 DNA, read in part, is TGTGCCAGCACACCGGGACAAAGGGCCGCCTACGAG. Translation: CASTPGQRAAYE. Given in full, the CDR3 is CASTPGQRAAYEQYF. V is TRBV6-2 or TRBV6-3 and J is TRBJ2-7; maybe TRBD1 (6 bases). The read stops 3 residues short of the end of the CDR3; the missing end is completed from the germline J gene. V lost 7 bases and J 2 bases, leaving 18 bases between the germline ends. The V gene's germline CDR1 is MNHEY and CDR2 SVGEGT. This CDR3 comprises 15 residues.

This clone appeared a few times. The DNA ends 3 residues before the CDR3 does, and the rest of the CDR3 is filled in from the germline J gene. This chain joins TRBV6-2 or TRBV6-3 and TRBJ1-1; the D is unclear. Germline V gives CDR1 MNHEY, CDR2 SVGEGT. This CDR3 spans 12 amino acids. V was pared by 5 bases and J by 2 bases, with 6 bases between. The DNA read from the CDR3 is TGTGCCAGCAGTAGACACAACACTGAA. Translating gives CASSRHNTE. The entire CDR3 protein reads CASSRHNTEAFF.

This clone came up a few times. The read terminates 3 residues ahead of where the CDR3 ends, so the germline J gene completes it. The V and J genes are TRBV7-2 and TRBJ2-5; TRBD2 agrees at 8 bases. Germline V gene sequence: CDR1 SGHTA, CDR2 FQGNSA. V shed 5 bases, J shed 5 bases, and the junction held 10 bases outside the gene matches. CDR3 size: 15 residues. The chain's CDR3 is CASSENPRGDETQYF. The covered CDR3 bases are TGTGCCAGCAGCGAAAATCCGCGGGGGGATGAGACC. Complete variable domain (other parts from reference TRBV7-2 and TRBJ2-5): GAGVSQSPSNKVTEKGKDVELRCDPISGHTALYWYRQSLGQGLEFLIYFQGNSAPDKSGLPSDRFSAERTGGSVSTLTIQRTQQEDSAVYLCASSENPRGDETQYFGPGTRLLVL.

In regard to this clone: The read comes to an end 3 residues before the CDR3 does, leaving the germline J gene to fill in the end. The chain employs TRBV7-9 and TRBJ2-1, with D hard to call. Trimming left V 3 bases short and J 2 bases short, with 8 bases between. The CDR3 is 14 amino acids. Germline CDR1 reads SEHNR; CDR2 reads FQNEAQ (reference sequence). The sequenced CDR3 bases are TGTGCCAGCAGCTTCTCGCCAGCCTACAATGAG. Encoded protein: CASSFSPAYNE. The full CDR3 sequence reads CASSFSPAYNEQFF.

Sample share makes this clone medium-sized. Read coverage stops 3 residues before the CDR3 terminus; the germline J gene supplies the remainder. This chain uses TRBV20-1 with TRBJ1-4, with D perhaps matching TRBD1 (6 bases). The germline V gene encodes CDR1 DFQATT and CDR2 SNEGSKA (reference sequence). V was cut by 6 bases and J by 8 bases, with 22 bases left in between. This CDR3 spans 15 amino acids. CDR3 DNA, as far as it was read: TGCAGTGCACGAGGACAGCCCGCGGGTATAGAAAAA. Translated, it gives CSARGQPAGIEK. The entire CDR3 reads CSARGQPAGIEKLFF.

This clone was observed a few times. The read terminates 3 residues ahead of where the CDR3 ends, so the germline J gene completes it. The chain is built from TRBV19 and TRBJ2-7, with D possibly being TRBD1 (6 bases). CDR3 size: 14 residues. V was shortened by 6 bases and J by 0 bases, with 12 bases between the two germline ends. CDR1 and CDR2 (germline): LNHDA, SQIVND (reference sequence). The covered CDR3 bases are TGTGCCAGTAGCCGTCGACAGGACTCCTACGAG. It codes for CASSRRQDSYE. The entire CDR3 is CASSRRQDSYEQYF.

The sequenced CDR3 bases are TGTGCCAGTAGTATAAACGCCGGGGGTCAGCCC. It encodes CASSINAGGQP. The complete CDR3 sequence is CASSINAGGQPQHF. The V gene is TRBV19, the J gene TRBJ1-5; possible D gene TRBD1, 5 bases. The DNA ends 3 residues before the CDR3 does, and the rest of the CDR3 is filled in from the germline J gene. Trimming stripped 2 bases from V and 6 bases from J, with 11 bases between. CDR1 is LNHDA and CDR2 is SQIVND in the germline V gene (reference sequence). CDR3 length equals 14 residues.

This clone was counted at least ten times. The read is 3 residues too short to cover the CDR3 end, so that end is filled in from the germline J gene. V and J are TRBV19 and TRBJ1-5; no definite D call. CDR1 and CDR2 from the germline V gene are LNHDA and SQIVND (reference sequence). The CDR3 length is 13 residues. Trimming took off 5 bases at V and 7 bases at J, with 12 bases between the two ends. This CDR3 reads CASSEELRQPQHF. Partial CDR3 DNA: TGTGCCAGTAGTGAAGAATTGCGGCAGCCC.

Note on this clone: The read terminates 3 residues ahead of where the CDR3 ends, so the germline J gene completes it. This chain connects TRBV23-1 to TRBJ2-3; D possibly corresponds to TRBD2 (6 bases). TRBV23-1 is marked as an open reading frame, function uncertain. The V end lost 10 bases, the J end lost 3 bases, and 29 bases lay between the germline ends. The CDR3 is 18 residues long. CDR3 amino acids: CAIPRRCGRGETTDTQYF. The DNA read from the CDR3 is TGCGCCATCCCGCGGAGGTGTGGGCGGGGAGAAACGACAGATACG.

This CDR3 is CAWTNQETQYF. CDR3 bases read: TGTGCCTGGACTAACCAAGAGACC. The rearrangement uses TRBV30 and TRBJ2-5; D gene unclear. Read data end 3 residues before the CDR3 end; the end is taken from the germline J gene. V lost 4 bases and J lost 0, with 3 bases in between. The CDR3 runs 11 residues. Germline V gene sequence: CDR1 GTSNPN, CDR2 SVGIG (reference sequence).

This clone was observed many times. The read is 3 residues too short to cover the CDR3 end, so that end is filled in from the germline J gene. The rearrangement joins TRBV4-1 to TRBJ2-3, with no clear D. Germline CDR1 is MGHRA and CDR2 is YSYEKL. V lost 3 bases to trimming and J lost 0 bases, with 4 bases between them. The CDR3 is 13 residues long. The sequenced CDR3 bases are TGCGCCAGCAGCCACACTAGCACAGATACG. It codes for CASSHTSTDT. The whole CDR3 sequence is CASSHTSTDTQYF.

This clone has just a few counts. With the read ending 3 residues before the CDR3 end, the germline J gene is used to fill in that end. V usage is TRBV5-1 and J usage is TRBJ2-1, with 9 bases fitting TRBD1. The CDR3 has 15 residues. V shed 7 bases, J shed 4 bases, and the junction held 9 bases outside the gene matches. In germline, CDR1 is SGHRS, CDR2 YFSETQ. This chain's CDR3 is CASSTGTGRYNEQFF. Partial CDR3 DNA: TGCGCCAGCTCCACCGGGACAGGGCGTTACAATGAG.

Details on this clone: Coverage ceases 3 residues before the CDR3 finishes, and the germline J gene fills in the end. The V and J genes are TRBV20-1 and TRBJ2-5; the match to TRBD1 covers 9 bases. Trimming removed 2 bases from V and 2 bases from J; junction bases left unmatched: 3. Germline V gene lookup returns CDR1 DFQATT and CDR2 SNEGSKA (reference sequence). CDR3 length: 14 amino acids. The DNA read from the CDR3 is TGCAGTGCTAGATGGGGACAGGGACAAGAGACC. Translation gives CSARWGQGQET. The entire CDR3 sequence reads CSARWGQGQETQYF.

This clone was picked up a small number of times. The read terminates 3 residues ahead of where the CDR3 ends, so the germline J gene completes it. The chain uses TRBV19 and TRBJ1-5; 9 bases fit TRBD1. Germline V gene sequence: CDR1 LNHDA, CDR2 SQIVND (reference sequence). The CDR3 extends over 15 amino acids. Losses at the gene ends were 8 bases for V and 4 bases for J; bases not matched to a gene: 9. The sequenced CDR3 bases are TGTGCCAGTGGCACCGGGACAGGGATAAATCAGCCC. This translates into CASGTGTGINQP. The entire CDR3 protein is CASGTGTGINQPQHF.

This clone was counted ten times or more. The CDR3 extends 3 residues past the end of the read, so its final part is completed from the germline J gene. The rearrangement links TRBV20-1 to TRBJ1-3; D gene ambiguous. Germline loops: CDR1 DFQATT, CDR2 SNEGSKA (reference sequence). This CDR3 comprises 14 residues. Trimming shortened V by 3 bases and J by 0 bases, and 9 bases separated the two germline ends. The CDR3 reads CSARGRSSGNTIYF. CDR3 DNA, as far as it was read: TGCAGTGCTAGGGGCAGGAGCTCTGGAAACACC.

This clone appeared a few times. The read ends 3 residues early relative to the CDR3; the germline J gene fills the gap. V usage is TRBV19 and J usage is TRBJ2-7; maybe TRBD2 (6 bases). Germline CDR1 LNHDA, CDR2 SQIVND (reference sequence). The V end was cut by 4 bases, the J end by 0 bases, with 10 bases between. This CDR3 spans 14 amino acids. The CDR3 sequence: CASSRDWSSYEQYF. The sequenced CDR3 bases are TGTGCCAGTAGTAGGGACTGGAGCTCCTACGAG.

This clone has ten or more counts. The read gets to within 3 residues of the CDR3 end, and the germline J gene fills in the rest. The chain couples TRBV7-2 to TRBJ2-7, with 8 positions matching TRBD1. The germline CDR1 and CDR2 sequences are SGHTA and FQGNSA. The junction had 2 bases not matched to a gene; V was cut back by 5 bases and J by 2 bases. CDR3 length: 13 residues. The sequenced part of the CDR3 DNA is TGTGCCAGCAGCAGGGACAGGACCTACGAG. It specifies CASSRDRTYE. The full CDR3 is CASSRDRTYEQYF. The whole variable domain, filled in from reference TRBV7-2 and TRBJ2-7, reads GAGVSQSPSNKVTEKGKDVELRCDPISGHTALYWYRQSLGQGLEFLIYFQGNSAPDKSGLPSDRFSAERTGGSVSTLTIQRTQQEDSAVYLCASSRDRTYEQYFGPGTRLTVT.

A word on this clone: The read stops 3 residues short of the end of the CDR3; the missing end is completed from the germline J gene. The gene calls are TRBV7-2 and TRBJ1-1; D remains ambiguous. The CDR3 covers 13 residues. Germline CDR1 reads SGHTA; CDR2 reads FQGNSA. With 4 bases removed from V and 3 bases from J, the gap between germline ends came to 9 bases. The CDR3 here is CASSWKGDTEAFF. CDR3 DNA (partial): TGTGCCAGCAGCTGGAAGGGCGACACTGAA. Variable domain in full (rest from reference TRBV7-2 and TRBJ1-1): GAGVSQSPSNKVTEKGKDVELRCDPISGHTALYWYRQSLGQGLEFLIYFQGNSAPDKSGLPSDRFSAERTGGSVSTLTIQRTQQEDSAVYLCASSWKGDTEAFFGQGTRLTVV.

This clone was seen only a few times. Read sequence stops 3 residues before the CDR3 end, and the germline J gene provides the missing end. The chain is built from TRBV18 and TRBJ2-5, with 9 bases that match TRBD2. This CDR3 has 14 residues. From germline, CDR1 is KGHSH and CDR2 LQKENI. Trimming cost V 3 bases and J 1 base; bases outside gene matches: 0. CDR3 residues: CASSPTSGQETQYF. Partial CDR3 DNA: TGTGCCAGCTCACCGACTAGCGGCCAAGAGACC.

This clone has more than one count but fewer than ten. Read data end 3 residues before the CDR3 end; the end is taken from the germline J gene. The V call is TRBV7-2, the J call TRBJ1-6; D unresolved. The CDR3 has 14 residues. V lost 3 bases and J lost 4, with 7 bases in between. Germline V gene data show CDR1 as SGHTA and CDR2 as FQGNSA. Incomplete CDR3 DNA: TGTGCCAGCAGCTTTCAGGTTTATAATTCACCC. Protein: CASSFQVYNSP. The complete CDR3 protein is CASSFQVYNSPLHF.

Points on this clone: The read ends 3 residues shy of where the CDR3 ends; the end is completed using the germline J gene. This chain connects TRBV7-9 to TRBJ2-2; D gene uncertain. Germline assignment: CDR1 SEHNR and CDR2 FQNEAQ (reference sequence). This CDR3 is built from 14 residues. Trimming left V 3 bases short and J 7 bases short, with 12 bases between. Partial CDR3 DNA: TGTGCCAGCAGCTTTGCAATCCCCAGCGGGGAG. Protein: CASSFAIPSGE. From start to end, the CDR3 is CASSFAIPSGELFF.

This clone was observed a handful of times. The sequenced fragment ends 3 residues before the CDR3 boundary, so the rest is inferred from the germline J gene. V and J are TRBV6-1 and TRBJ2-7; D unclear. The CDR3 has 12 residues. Germline V CDR1 and CDR2: MNHNS, SASEGT. Deletions cut 2 bases from V and 4 bases from J, with 6 bases between. The CDR3 loop reads CASSEPGYEQYF. The covered CDR3 bases are TGTGCCAGCAGTGAACCAGGTTACGAG.